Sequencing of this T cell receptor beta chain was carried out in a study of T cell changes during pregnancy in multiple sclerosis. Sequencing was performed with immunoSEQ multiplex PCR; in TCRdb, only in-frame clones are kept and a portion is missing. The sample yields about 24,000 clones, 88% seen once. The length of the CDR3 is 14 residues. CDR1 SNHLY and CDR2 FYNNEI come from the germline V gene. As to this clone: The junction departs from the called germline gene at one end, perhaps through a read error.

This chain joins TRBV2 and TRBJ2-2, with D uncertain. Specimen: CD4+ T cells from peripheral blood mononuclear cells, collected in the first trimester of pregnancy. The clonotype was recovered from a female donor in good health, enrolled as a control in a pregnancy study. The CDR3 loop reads CAGRSEANTGELFF. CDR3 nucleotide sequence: TGTGCCGGCAGGAGTGAAGCGAACACCGGGGAGCTGTTTTTT. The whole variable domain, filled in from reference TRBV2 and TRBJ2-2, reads EPEVTQTPSHQVTQMGQEVILRCVPISNHLYFYWYRQILGQKVEFLVSFYNNEISEKSEIFDDQFSVERPDGSNFTLKIRSTKLEDSAMYFCAGRSEANTGELFFGEGSRLTVL.